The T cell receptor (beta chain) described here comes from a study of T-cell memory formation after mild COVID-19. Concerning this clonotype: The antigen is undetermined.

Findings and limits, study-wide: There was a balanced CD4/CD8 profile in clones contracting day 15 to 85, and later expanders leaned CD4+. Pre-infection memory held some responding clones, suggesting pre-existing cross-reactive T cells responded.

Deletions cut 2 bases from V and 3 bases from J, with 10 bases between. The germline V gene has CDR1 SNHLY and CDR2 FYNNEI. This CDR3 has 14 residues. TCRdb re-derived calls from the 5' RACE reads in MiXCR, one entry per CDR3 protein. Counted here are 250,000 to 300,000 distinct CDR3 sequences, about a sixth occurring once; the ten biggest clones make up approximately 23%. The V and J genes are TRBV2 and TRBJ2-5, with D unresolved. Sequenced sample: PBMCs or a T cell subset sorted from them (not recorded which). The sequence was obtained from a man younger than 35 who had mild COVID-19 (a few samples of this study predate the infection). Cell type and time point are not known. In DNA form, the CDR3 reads TGTGCCAGCAGTGAACCGAGTTTGAAAGAGACCCAGTACTTC. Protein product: CASSEPSLKETQYF.